One TCR beta chain is described in this entry. Authors' methods: Amplification with reference gene primers provided the estimates of nucleated cell counts. This table comes from immunoSEQ multiplex PCR, and its TCRdb copy is limited to in-frame clones, with some not included. That table furnishes V, J and clone size, whereas the DNA furnished D and trimming. The table lists 150,000 to 200,000 clones, 75% to 90% of them singletons. The CDR3 extends over 12 amino acids. Germline V gene sequence: CDR1 SQVTM, CDR2 ANQGSEA. Trimming left V 6 bases short and J 6 bases short, with 14 bases between. This sample was taken from a study of blood T cell repertoires in COVID-19. At the level of the study: Donors in the United States, Italy and Spain gave samples during acute or convalescent COVID-19. From T cells, B-cell-depleted T cells, or PBMCs came the material, which was cDNA or gDNA.

Sequenced sample: peripheral blood. The chain carries TRBV29-1 and TRBJ1-2, with D unclear. This receptor was obtained from a woman at least 80 years old with active or convalescent COVID-19. The CDR3 region has the DNA TGCAGCGTCCTTCAGGCTTTCCATGGCTACACCTTC. Amino acids: CSVLQAFHGYTF.